What follows are 7 T cell receptor beta chains derived from one specimen sequenced in a study of control samples from healthy donors and cancer patients. Sequenced by immunoSEQ multiplex PCR; TCRdb stores in-frame clones only, minus some. Among about 170,000 clones, 85% to 90% were seen once, and the ten largest hold 12%. Input material: blood. Receptors originate from a man aged 30-40 years in good health.

The table lists this clone with a count of one. The DNA for the CDR3 is TGTGCCAGCAGTGACGACGGTAGCTCCTATAATTCACCCCTCCACTTT. It is translated as CASSDDGSSYNSPLHF. This sequence joins TRBV25-1 and TRBJ1-6, with D unresolved. The CDR3 has 16 amino acids. Germline V gene sequence: CDR1 MGHDK, CDR2 SYGVNS. Trimming stripped 3 bases from V and 0 bases from J, with 9 bases between.

The J gene is TRBJ2-2, the V gene TRBV10-2, with D unresolved. The CDR3 runs to 10 residues. The V gene lost 8 bases and the J gene lost 7 bases, with 5 bases spanning the gap. Germline CDR1 and CDR2: WSHSY and SAAADI. CDR3 sequence: CASGVGELFF. DNA for the CDR3: TGCGCCAGCGGGGTCGGGGAGCTGTTTTTT.

This rearrangement joins TRBV27 to TRBJ1-6, with 7 bases fitting TRBD1. The CDR3 runs 15 residues. The trim removed 2 bases at V and 14 bases at J, leaving 12 bases unmatched. The germline CDR1 and CDR2 sequences are MNHEY and SMNVEV (reference sequence). The CDR3 sequence is CASSLGGTDTGALHF. In DNA, the CDR3 is TGTGCCAGCAGTTTAGGCGGGACAGATACAGGGGCCCTCCACTTT.

This chain uses TRBV28 with TRBJ1-5; perhaps TRBD1 as D (5 bases). Germline V gene sequence: CDR1 MDHEN, CDR2 SYDVKM. The CDR3 is 17 amino acids. V lost 6 bases and J lost 0, with 18 bases in between. This CDR3 is CASSELDSPYSNQPQHF. In DNA, the CDR3 is TGTGCCAGCAGCGAACTCGACAGCCCATATAGCAATCAGCCCCAGCATTTT.

The genes are TRBV3-1 (or the pseudogene TRBV3-2) and TRBJ1-1, with D possibly TRBD1 on 6 matching bases. With 4 bases removed from V and 4 bases from J, the gap between germline ends came to 10 bases. Germline CDR1 is LGHDT and CDR2 is YNNKEL (reference sequence). This CDR3 has 13 amino acids. The CDR3 nucleotides read TGTGCCAGCAGCCGAAAAGGGGGCACTGAAGCTTTCTTT. Its translation is CASSRKGGTEAFF.

This chain links TRBV5-1 with TRBJ1-2; D uncertain. The V and J ends lost 4 bases and 7 bases respectively, with 20 bases between them. Per the germline V gene, CDR1 is SGHRS and CDR2 is YFSETQ. The CDR3 contains 15 residues. The CDR3 nucleotides are TGCGCCAGCAGCCTCTCTCCACACTCTGGTCGTGGCTACACCTTC. Its protein product is CASSLSPHSGRGYTF.

In its sample, this clone was seen a few times. The chain uses TRBV11-1 and TRBJ2-3; 9 nucleotides line up with TRBD1. Germline CDR1 is SGHAT and CDR2 is FQDESV (reference sequence). V was pared by 5 bases and J by 5 bases, with 2 bases of the junction left unmatched. The CDR3 covers 13 residues. Here the CDR3 reads CASSGQGIDTQYF. The CDR3 DNA is TGTGCCAGCAGCGGACAGGGGATAGATACGCAGTATTTT.